This T cell receptor beta chain appears in the sequencing data of a study of CD8+CD57+ T cells in acquired aplastic anemia. Study-wide context: An average of roughly 2.9 ug of DNA was obtained from sorted CD4+ and CD8+ cells.

Broader study findings: For CD8+ Simpson's diversity, patients and controls showed no significant difference.

Germline loops: CDR1 DFQATT, CDR2 SNEGSKA (reference sequence). The CDR3 is made up of 13 amino acids. Trimming removed 1 base from V and 1 base from J, with 7 bases in between. Points on this clonotype: Its specificity is not known.

Profiling that covered TCR beta VDJ and CDR3 relied on genomic DNA as its template. TCRdb passed the reads through MiXCR, listing each CDR3 protein once. This sample carries 150,000 or so distinct CDR3 sequences, around 60% of them seen once, and the ten largest clones take 45%. The J gene is TRBJ2-5, the V gene TRBV20-1; D may correspond to TRBD1 or TRBD2 (5 bases each). Sequencing was done on a sample of sorted CD4+, CD8+, or CD8+CD57+ T cells (not recorded which) from PBMCs. The sequence derives from a human donor in good health. CDR3 sequence: CSARAGTQETQYF. The CDR3 nucleotides are TGCAGTGCTAGAGCAGGGACCCAAGAGACCCAGTACTTC.